These T cell receptor beta chains were read from a single sample in a study of control samples from healthy donors and cancer patients. Data came from immunoSEQ multiplex PCR; TCRdb stores just in-frame clones and leaves some out. The sample contains about 41,000 clones, roughly 94% of which appear only once. The sample comprised blood. The source of these receptors is a man aged 60 to 75 in good health. Each CDR3 is given with its conserved first and last residue. The order of the fields is clone size, D gene, J gene, V gene, CDR3 protein, CDR3 DNA. A D gene is named only where the DNA matches it firmly. Expanded clones are given a class, and other clones once, few, many or no size at all.

. . TRBJ1-4 TRBV28 CASLRGTEKLFF TGTGCCAGCCTAAGGGGGACTGAAAAACTGTTTTTT
. TRBD2 TRBJ2-5 TRBV7-9 CASSFGLGEETQYF TGTGCCAGCAGCTTCGGACTAGGAGAAGAGACCCAGTACTTC
. TRBD2 TRBJ2-5 TRBV7-6 CASSFPRAGGPQTQYF TGTGCCAGCAGCTTTCCCAGGGCGGGAGGGCCGCAGACCCAGTACTTC
. . TRBJ1-2 TRBV9 CASSSIGTTYYGYTF TGTGCCAGCAGCTCCATCGGGACAACGTACTATGGCTACACCTTC
. TRBD2 TRBJ2-1 TRBV30 CAWSPSGSGNEQFF TGTGCCTGGTCTCCTAGCGGGAGTGGCAATGAGCAGTTCTTC
. . TRBJ1-2 TRBV4-1 CASSPRGGRGYTF TGCGCCAGCAGCCCGCGAGGGGGAAGAGGCTACACCTTC
. . TRBJ2-3 TRBV21-1 CASSKAGQGARDTQYF TGTGCCAGCAGCAAAGCGGGGCAGGGGGCGCGGGATACGCAGTATTTT
once . TRBJ1-2 TRBV29-1 CSVEGWARSNLGDGYTF TGCAGCGTTGAGGGTTGGGCTCGCTCGAACCTGGGTGATGGCTACACCTTC
. TRBD1 TRBJ2-1 TRBV6-5 CASSSTGGNEQFF TGTGCCAGCAGTTCTACAGGGGGCAATGAGCAGTTCTTC
. TRBD2 TRBJ2-7 TRBV2 CASSELAGGIHEQYF TGTGCCAGCAGCGAACTAGCGGGAGGCATCCACGAGCAGTACTTC
few . TRBJ2-1 TRBV5-1 CASSLYLEDAEQFF TGCGCCAGCAGCTTGTACCTCGAGGACGCTGAGCAGTTCTTC
. . TRBJ1-5 TRBV27 CASSQITGLRQPQHF TGTGCCAGCAGTCAAATAACAGGGTTAAGACAGCCCCAGCATTTT
. . TRBJ1-5 TRBV27 CASSLFFRGANNQPQHF TGTGCCAGCAGTTTATTTTTCCGAGGGGCAAACAATCAGCCCCAGCATTTT
. . TRBJ1-1 TRBV3-1/TRBV3-2 CASSPSRAGAFF TGTGCCAGCAGCCCATCGAGGGCAGGAGCTTTCTTT
. TRBD2 TRBJ2-7 TRBV7-8 CASSPGTSGRAQQYF TGTGCCAGCAGCCCAGGGACTAGCGGGAGGGCCCAGCAGTACTTC
. TRBD1 TRBJ2-3 TRBV24-1 CATSGTGGWGTSTDTQYF TGTGCCACCAGTGGGACAGGGGGATGGGGGACTAGCACAGATACGCAGTATTTT
. . TRBJ1-6 TRBV12-3/TRBV12-4 CASSPSRDSPLHF TGTGCCAGCAGTCCATCAAGGGATTCACCCCTCCACTTT
. TRBD2 TRBJ2-7 TRBV11-2 CASSSSGRAYEQYF TGTGCCAGCAGCTCTAGCGGGAGGGCCTACGAGCAGTACTTC
. TRBD1 TRBJ2-5 TRBV15 CATSRSSDREETQYF TGTGCCACCAGCAGATCTTCAGACAGGGAAGAGACCCAGTACTTC
. . TRBJ2-1 TRBV13 CASTPAPLEPKTYNEQFF TGTGCCAGCACCCCGGCCCCTCTAGAACCCAAGACCTACAATGAGCAGTTCTTC